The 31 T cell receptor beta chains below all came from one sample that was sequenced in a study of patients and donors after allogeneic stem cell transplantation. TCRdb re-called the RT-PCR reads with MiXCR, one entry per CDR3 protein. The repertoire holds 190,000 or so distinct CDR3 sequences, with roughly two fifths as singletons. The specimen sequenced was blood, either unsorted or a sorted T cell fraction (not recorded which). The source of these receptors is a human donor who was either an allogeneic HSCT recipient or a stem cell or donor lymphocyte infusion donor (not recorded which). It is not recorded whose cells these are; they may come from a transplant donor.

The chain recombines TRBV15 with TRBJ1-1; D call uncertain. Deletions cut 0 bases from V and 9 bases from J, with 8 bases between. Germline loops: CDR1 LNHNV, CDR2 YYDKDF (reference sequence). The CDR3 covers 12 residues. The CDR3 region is CATSRDRGKAFF. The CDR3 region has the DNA TGTGCCACCAGCAGAGATAGAGGTAAAGCTTTCTTT. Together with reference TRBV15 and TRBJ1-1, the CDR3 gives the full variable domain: DAMVIQNPRYQVTQFGKPVTLSCSQTLNHNVMYWYQQKSSQAPKLLFHYYDKDFNNEADTPDNFQSRRPNTSFCFLDIRSPGLGDTAMYLCATSRDRGKAFFGQGTRLTVV.

The CDR3: CAGYDGRSTDTQYF. The CDR3 region has the DNA TGTGCCGGCTACGACGGACGGTCCACAGATACGCAGTATTTT. This sequence joins TRBV2 and TRBJ2-3; D ambiguous. The V gene lost 11 bases and the J gene lost 2 bases, with 17 bases spanning the gap. This CDR3 contains 14 residues. Germline-derived CDR1 and CDR2 are SNHLY and FYNNEI.

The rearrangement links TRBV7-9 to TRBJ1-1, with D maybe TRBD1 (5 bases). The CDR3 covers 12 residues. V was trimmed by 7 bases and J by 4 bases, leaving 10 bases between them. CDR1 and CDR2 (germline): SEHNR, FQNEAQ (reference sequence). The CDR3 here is CASTGGFTEAFF. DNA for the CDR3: TGTGCCAGCACCGGGGGGTTCACTGAAGCTTTCTTT. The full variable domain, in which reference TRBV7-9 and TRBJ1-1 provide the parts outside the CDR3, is DTGVSQNPRHKITKRGQNVTFRCDPISEHNRLYWYRQTLGQGPEFLTYFQNEAQLEKSRLLSDRFSAERPKGSFSTLEIQRTEQGDSAMYLCASTGGFTEAFFGQGTRLTVV.

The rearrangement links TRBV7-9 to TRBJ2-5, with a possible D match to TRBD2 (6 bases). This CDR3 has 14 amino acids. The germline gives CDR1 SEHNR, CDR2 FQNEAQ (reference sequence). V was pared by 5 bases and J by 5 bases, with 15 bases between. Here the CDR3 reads CASSPSGGPETQYF. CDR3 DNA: TGTGCCAGCAGCCCTAGTGGAGGGCCCGAGACCCAGTACTTC.

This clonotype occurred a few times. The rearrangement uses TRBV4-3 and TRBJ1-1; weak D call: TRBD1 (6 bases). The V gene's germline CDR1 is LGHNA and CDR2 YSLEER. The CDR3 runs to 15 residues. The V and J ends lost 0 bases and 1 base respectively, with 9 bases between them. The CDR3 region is CASSQEEGGNTEAFF. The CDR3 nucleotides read TGCGCCAGCAGCCAAGAGGAGGGGGGGAACACTGAAGCTTTCTTT.

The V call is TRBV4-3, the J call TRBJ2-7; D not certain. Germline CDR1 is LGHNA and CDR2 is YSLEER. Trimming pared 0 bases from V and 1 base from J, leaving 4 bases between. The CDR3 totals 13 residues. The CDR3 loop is CASSQESSYEQYF. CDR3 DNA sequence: TGCGCCAGCAGCCAAGAGTCTTCCTACGAGCAGTACTTC.

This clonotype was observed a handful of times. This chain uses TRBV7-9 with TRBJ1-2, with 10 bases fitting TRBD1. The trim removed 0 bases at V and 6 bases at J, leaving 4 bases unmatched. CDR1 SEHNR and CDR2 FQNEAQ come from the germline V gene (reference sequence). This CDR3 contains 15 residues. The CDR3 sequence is CASSLAATGGDGYTF. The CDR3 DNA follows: TGTGCCAGCAGCTTAGCAGCGACAGGGGGCGATGGCTACACCTTC.

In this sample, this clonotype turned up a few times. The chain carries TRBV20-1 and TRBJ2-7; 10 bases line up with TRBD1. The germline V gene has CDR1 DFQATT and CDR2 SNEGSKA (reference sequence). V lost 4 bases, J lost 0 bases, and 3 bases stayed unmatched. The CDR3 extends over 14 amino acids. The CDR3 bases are TGCAGTGCTAAAAGGACAGGGGGCTCCTACGAGCAGTACTTC. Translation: CSAKRTGGSYEQYF.

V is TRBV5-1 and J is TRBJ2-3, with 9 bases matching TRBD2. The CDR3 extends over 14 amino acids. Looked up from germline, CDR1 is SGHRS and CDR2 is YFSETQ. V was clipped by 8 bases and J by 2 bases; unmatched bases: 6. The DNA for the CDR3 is TGCGCCAGTCGACTAGCGGTCTCCACAGATACGCAGTATTTT. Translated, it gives CASRLAVSTDTQYF.

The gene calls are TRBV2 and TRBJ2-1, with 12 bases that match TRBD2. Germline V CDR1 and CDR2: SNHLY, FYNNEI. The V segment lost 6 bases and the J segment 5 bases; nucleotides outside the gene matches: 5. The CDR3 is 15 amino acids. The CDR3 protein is CASRATSGRHNEQFF. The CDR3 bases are TGTGCCAGCAGGGCCACTAGCGGGAGGCACAATGAGCAGTTCTTC.

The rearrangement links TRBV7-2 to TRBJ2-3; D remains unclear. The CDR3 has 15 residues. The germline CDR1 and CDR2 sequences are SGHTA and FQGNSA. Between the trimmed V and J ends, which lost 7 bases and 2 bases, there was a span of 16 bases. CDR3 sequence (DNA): TGTGCCAGCACCCCAGACGGCAGCACCACAGATACGCAGTATTTT. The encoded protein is CASTPDGSTTDTQYF.

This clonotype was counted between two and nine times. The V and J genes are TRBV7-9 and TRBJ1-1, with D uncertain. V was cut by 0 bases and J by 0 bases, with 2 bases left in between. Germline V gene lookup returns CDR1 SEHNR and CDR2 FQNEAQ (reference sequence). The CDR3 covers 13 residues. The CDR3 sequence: CASSLAMNTEAFF. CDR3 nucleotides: TGTGCCAGCAGCTTAGCGATGAACACTGAAGCTTTCTTT.

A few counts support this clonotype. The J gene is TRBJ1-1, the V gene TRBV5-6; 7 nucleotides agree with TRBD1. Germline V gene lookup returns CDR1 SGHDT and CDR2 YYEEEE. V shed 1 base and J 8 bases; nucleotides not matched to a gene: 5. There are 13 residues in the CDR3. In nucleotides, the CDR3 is TGTGCCAGCAGCTTGAGAGGGACAGTCGAAGCTTTCTTT. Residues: CASSLRGTVEAFF.

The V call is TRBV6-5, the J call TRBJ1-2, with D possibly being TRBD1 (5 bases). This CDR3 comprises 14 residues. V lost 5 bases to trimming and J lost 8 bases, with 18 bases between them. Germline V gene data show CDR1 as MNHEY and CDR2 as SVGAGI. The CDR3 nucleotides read TGTGCCAGCAGTAACGGGGCTCTTCGGCGGGGCTACACCTTC. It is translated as CASSNGALRRGYTF.

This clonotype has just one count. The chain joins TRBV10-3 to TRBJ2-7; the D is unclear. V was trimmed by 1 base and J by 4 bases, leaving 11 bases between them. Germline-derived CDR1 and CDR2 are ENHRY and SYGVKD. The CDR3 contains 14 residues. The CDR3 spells CAISELGNHYEQYF. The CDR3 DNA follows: TGTGCCATCAGTGAGTTAGGTAACCATTACGAGCAGTACTTC.

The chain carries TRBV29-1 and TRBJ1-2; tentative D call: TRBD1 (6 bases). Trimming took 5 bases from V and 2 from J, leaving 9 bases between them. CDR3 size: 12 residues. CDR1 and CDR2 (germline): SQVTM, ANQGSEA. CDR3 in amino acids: CSVQGGNYGYTF. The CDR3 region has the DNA TGCAGCGTTCAAGGGGGGAACTATGGCTACACCTTC. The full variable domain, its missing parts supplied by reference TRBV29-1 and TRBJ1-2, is SAVISQKPSRDICQRGTSLTIQCQVDSQVTMMFWYRQQPGQSLTLIATANQGSEATYESGFVIDKFPISRPNLTFSTLTVSNMSPEDSSIYLCSVQGGNYGYTFGSGTRLTVV.

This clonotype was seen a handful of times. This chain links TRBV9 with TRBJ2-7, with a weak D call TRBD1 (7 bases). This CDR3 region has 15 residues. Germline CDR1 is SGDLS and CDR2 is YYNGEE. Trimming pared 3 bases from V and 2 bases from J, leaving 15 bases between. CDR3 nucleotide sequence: TGTGCCAGCAGCGCCACGGCAGGGGGGACCTACGAGCAGTACTTC. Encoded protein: CASSATAGGTYEQYF.

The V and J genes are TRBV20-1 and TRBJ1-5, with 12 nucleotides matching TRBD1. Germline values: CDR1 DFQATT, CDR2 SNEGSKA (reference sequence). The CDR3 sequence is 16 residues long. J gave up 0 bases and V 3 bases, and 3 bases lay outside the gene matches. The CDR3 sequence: CSARGTGGISNQPQHF. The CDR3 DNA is TGCAGTGCTAGGGGGACAGGGGGCATTAGCAATCAGCCCCAGCATTTT.

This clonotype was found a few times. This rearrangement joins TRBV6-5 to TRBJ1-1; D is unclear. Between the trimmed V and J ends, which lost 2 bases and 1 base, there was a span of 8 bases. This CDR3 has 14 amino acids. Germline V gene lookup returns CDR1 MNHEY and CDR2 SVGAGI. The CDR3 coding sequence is TGTGCCAGCAGTTACCAGGAGGAGAACACTGAAGCTTTCTTT. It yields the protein CASSYQEENTEAFF.

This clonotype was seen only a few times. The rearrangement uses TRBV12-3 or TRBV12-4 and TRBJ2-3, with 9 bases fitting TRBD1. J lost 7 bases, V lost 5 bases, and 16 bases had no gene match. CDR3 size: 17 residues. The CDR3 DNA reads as TGTGCCAGCAGTAACCCCCGTGACAGGGGGAGAAAAAATACGCAGTATTTT. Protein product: CASSNPRDRGRKNTQYF.

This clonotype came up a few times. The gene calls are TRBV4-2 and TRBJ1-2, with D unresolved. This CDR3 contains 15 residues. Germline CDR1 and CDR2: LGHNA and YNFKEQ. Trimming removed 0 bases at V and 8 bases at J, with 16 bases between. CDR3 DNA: TGTGCCAGCAGCCAAGACGGCGGGATACTCGGCGGCTACACCTTC. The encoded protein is CASSQDGGILGGYTF.

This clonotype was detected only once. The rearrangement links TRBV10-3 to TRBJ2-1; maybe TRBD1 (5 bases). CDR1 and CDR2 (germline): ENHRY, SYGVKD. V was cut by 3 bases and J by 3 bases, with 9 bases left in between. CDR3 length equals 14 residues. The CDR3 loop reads CAISEQADYNEQFF. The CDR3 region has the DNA TGTGCCATCAGTGAACAGGCCGACTACAATGAGCAGTTCTTC.

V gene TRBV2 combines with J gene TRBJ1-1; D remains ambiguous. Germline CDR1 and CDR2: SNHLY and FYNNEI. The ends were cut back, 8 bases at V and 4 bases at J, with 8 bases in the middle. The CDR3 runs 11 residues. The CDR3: CASGESTEAFF. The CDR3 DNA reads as TGTGCCAGCGGGGAGAGCACTGAAGCTTTCTTT.

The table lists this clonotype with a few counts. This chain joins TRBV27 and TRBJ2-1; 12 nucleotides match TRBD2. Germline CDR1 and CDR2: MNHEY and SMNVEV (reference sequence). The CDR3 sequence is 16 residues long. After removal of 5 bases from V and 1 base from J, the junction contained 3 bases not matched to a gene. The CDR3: CASSQGLAGSYNEQFF. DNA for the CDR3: TGTGCCAGCAGTCAGGGACTAGCGGGTTCCTACAATGAGCAGTTCTTC.

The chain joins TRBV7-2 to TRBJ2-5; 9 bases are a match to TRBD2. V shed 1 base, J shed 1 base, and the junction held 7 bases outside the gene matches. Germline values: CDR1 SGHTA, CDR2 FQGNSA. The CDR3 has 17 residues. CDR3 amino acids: CASSLVALAGTQETQYF. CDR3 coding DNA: TGTGCCAGCAGCTTAGTAGCGCTAGCGGGGACCCAAGAGACCCAGTACTTC.

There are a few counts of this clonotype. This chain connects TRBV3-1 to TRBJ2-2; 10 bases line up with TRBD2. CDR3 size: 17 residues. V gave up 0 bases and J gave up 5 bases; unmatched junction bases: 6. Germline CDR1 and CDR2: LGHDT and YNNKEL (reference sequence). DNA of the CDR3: TGTGCCAGCAGCCAAGAGCCTTCTAGCGGGAGTACCGGGGAGCTGTTTTTT. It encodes CASSQEPSSGSTGELFF.

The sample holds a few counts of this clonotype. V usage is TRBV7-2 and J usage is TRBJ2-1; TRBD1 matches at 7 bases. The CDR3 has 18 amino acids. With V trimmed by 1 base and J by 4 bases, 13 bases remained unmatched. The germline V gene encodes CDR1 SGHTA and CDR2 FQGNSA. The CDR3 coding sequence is TGTGCCAGCAGCTTAGACCTCGGGACAGCTAGGATTTACAATGAGCAGTTCTTC. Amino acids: CASSLDLGTARIYNEQFF.

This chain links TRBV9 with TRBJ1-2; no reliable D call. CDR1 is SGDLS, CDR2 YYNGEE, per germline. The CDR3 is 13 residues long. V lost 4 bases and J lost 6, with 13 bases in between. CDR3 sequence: CASSTGVNDGYTF. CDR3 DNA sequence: TGTGCCAGCAGCACCGGTGTAAACGATGGCTACACCTTC.

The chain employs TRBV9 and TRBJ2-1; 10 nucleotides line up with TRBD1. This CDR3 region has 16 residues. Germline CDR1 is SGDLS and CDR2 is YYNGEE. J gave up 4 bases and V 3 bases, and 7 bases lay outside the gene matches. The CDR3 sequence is CASSDPRDRGYNEQFF. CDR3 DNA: TGTGCCAGCAGCGACCCCCGGGACAGGGGTTACAATGAGCAGTTCTTC.

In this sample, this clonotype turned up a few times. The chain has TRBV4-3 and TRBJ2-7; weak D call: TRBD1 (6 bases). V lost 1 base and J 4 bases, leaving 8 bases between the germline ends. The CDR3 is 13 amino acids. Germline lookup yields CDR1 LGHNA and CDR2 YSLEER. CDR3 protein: CASSQGTDYEQYF. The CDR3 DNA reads TGCGCCAGCAGCCAAGGGACAGATTACGAGCAGTACTTC.

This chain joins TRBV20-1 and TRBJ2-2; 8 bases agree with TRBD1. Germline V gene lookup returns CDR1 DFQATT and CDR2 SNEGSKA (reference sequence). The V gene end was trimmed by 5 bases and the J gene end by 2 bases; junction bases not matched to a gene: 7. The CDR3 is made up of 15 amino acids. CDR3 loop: CSADRGLLNTGELFF. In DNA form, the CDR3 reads TGCAGTGCTGACAGGGGTCTCCTCAACACCGGGGAGCTGTTTTTT.